A single sample gave rise to the 3 T cell receptor beta chains below, sequenced in a study of shared clonotypes between healthy human individuals. Profiling relied on immunoSEQ multiplex PCR, and the TCRdb table lists in-frame clones only, not all of them. The table records approximately 1,000,000 clones, approximately 75% of them present only once. The specimen sequenced was memory CD4+ T cells from PBMCs. Stated subset: CD45RA-negative fraction. All receptors derive from a man aged 18 to 29 in good health. Some clones in this sample may be carry-over from other donors' samples.

This clone has just a few counts. This chain joins TRBV6-4 and TRBJ2-7, with 11 bases lining up with TRBD1. The CDR3 runs to 13 residues. Germline CDR1 is MRHNA and CDR2 is SNTAGT. V was pared by 6 bases and J by 5 bases, with 3 bases of the junction left unmatched. The CDR3 DNA is TGTGCCAGCAGCCGGGACAGGGGGGACGAGCAGTACTTC. Translation: CASSRDRGDEQYF.

The CDR3 here is CASSARTGGNEQFF. Here the CDR3 DNA reads TGTGCCAGCAGCGCGCGGACAGGGGGTAATGAGCAGTTCTTC. V usage is TRBV7-3 and J usage is TRBJ2-1; 10 bases line up with TRBD1. The CDR3 sequence is 14 residues long. CDR1 is SGHTA, CDR2 FQGTGA, per germline. Trimming at V came to 5 bases and at J to 7 bases, leaving 5 bases not matched to a gene.

The chain is built from TRBV6-1 and TRBJ1-2, with D uncertain. The CDR3 is 15 residues long. Trimming cost V 1 base and J 0 bases, with 9 bases left between them. Germline assignment: CDR1 MNHNS and CDR2 SASEGT. CDR3 bases: TGTGCCAGCAGTGAAGTCTGGGTGCCTAACTATGGCTACACCTTC. Translation: CASSEVWVPNYGYTF.